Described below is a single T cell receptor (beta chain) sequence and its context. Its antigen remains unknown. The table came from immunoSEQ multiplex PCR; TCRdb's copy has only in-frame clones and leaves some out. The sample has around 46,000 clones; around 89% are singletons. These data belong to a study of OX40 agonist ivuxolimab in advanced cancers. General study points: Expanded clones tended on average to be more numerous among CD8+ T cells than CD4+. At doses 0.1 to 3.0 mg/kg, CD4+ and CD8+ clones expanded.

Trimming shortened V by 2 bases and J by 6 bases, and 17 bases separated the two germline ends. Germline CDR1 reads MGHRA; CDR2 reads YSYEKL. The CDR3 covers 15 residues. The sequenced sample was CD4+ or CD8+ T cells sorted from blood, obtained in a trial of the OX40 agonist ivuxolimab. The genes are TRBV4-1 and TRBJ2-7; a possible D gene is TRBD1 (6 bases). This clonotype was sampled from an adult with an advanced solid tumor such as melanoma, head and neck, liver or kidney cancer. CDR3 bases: TGCGCCAGCAGCCAACTTGGGGGCGCGAGGGCCGAGCAGTACTTC. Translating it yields CASSQLGGARAEQYF.